The 24 T cell receptor beta chains listed next were all sequenced from one sample in a study of CD8 T cells in ankylosing spondylitis. Study conclusions and caveats: Apparently characteristic of ankylosing spondylitis blood was a TCR beta motif (fewer than ten highly homologous variants).

TCRdb used MiXCR to reprocess the 5' RACE reads, holding one entry per CDR3 protein. The sample holds some 840,000 distinct CDR3 sequences, 12% seen once. These receptors' antigens are unknown. What was sequenced was blood, either unsorted or a sorted T cell fraction (not recorded which). The receptors were gathered from a male donor with ankylosing spondylitis.

The chain joins TRBV20-1 to TRBJ2-3, with TRBD1 matching over 8 bases. Germline loops: CDR1 DFQATT, CDR2 SNEGSKA (reference sequence). After removal of 5 bases from V and 1 base from J, the junction contained 8 bases not matched to a gene. This CDR3 region has 15 residues. The CDR3 DNA reads TGCAGTGCTCCGAACCCACAGGGGGGCACAGATACGCAGTATTTT. The encoded protein is CSAPNPQGGTDTQYF.

CDR3 protein: CASSQQSGASPRAFF. CDR3 bases: TGCGCCAGCAGCCAGCAATCGGGGGCCAGCCCTCGAGCTTTCTTT. The chain carries TRBV4-3 and TRBJ1-1; tentatively, D is TRBD1 (6 bases). Germline V gene sequence: CDR1 LGHNA, CDR2 YSLEER. The CDR3 consists of 15 residues. V was cut by 3 bases and J by 10 bases, with 21 bases left in between.

Ten or more counts support this clonotype. The rearrangement links TRBV20-1 to TRBJ2-2; TRBD2 is a possible D gene (6 bases). The CDR3 covers 14 residues. Trimming shortened V by 6 bases and J by 4 bases, and 15 bases separated the two germline ends. Germline V gives CDR1 DFQATT, CDR2 SNEGSKA (reference sequence). This chain's CDR3 is CSATHMGGTGELFF. The CDR3 DNA reads as TGCAGTGCAACACATATGGGAGGCACCGGGGAGCTGTTTTTT.

There are many counts of this clonotype. The chain has TRBV20-1 and TRBJ1-1, with D perhaps matching TRBD1 (5 bases). The germline CDR1 and CDR2 sequences are DFQATT and SNEGSKA (reference sequence). V was cut by 2 bases and J by 0 bases, with 13 bases left in between. CDR3 size: 15 residues. The CDR3, as DNA: TGCAGTGCTAGACGGCGGGACTTAATGAACACTGAAGCTTTCTTT. Translating it yields CSARRRDLMNTEAFF.

This clonotype was detected only a few times. This chain connects TRBV15 to TRBJ2-4, with D uncertain. Looked up from germline, CDR1 is LNHNV and CDR2 is YYDKDF (reference sequence). V was shortened by 3 bases and J by 2 bases, with 5 bases between the two germline ends. The CDR3 has 13 residues. The CDR3: CATSRGSKNIQYF. The CDR3 nucleotides are TGTGCCACCAGCAGGGGATCCAAAAACATTCAGTACTTC.

This clonotype has a handful of counts. This chain joins TRBV15 and TRBJ2-3; unclear D gene. The germline CDR1 and CDR2 sequences are LNHNV and YYDKDF (reference sequence). The ends were cut back, 1 base at V and 3 bases at J, with 17 bases in the middle. The CDR3 sequence is 17 residues long. The CDR3 DNA is TGTGCCACCAGCAGAGCCCCCTCTTCGATCGGGACAGATACGCAGTATTTT. It translates to CATSRAPSSIGTDTQYF.

Of note for this clonotype: The junction departs from the called germline gene at one end, perhaps through a read error. The gene calls are TRBV20-1 and TRBJ2-4, with D possibly TRBD2 on 5 matching bases. CDR3 size: 15 residues. The V gene's germline CDR1 is DFQATT and CDR2 SNEGSKA (reference sequence). Written as DNA, the CDR3 is TGCTGTGCTAGAGGAGGCGTGCTAGCCAAAAACATTCAGTACTTC. Translated: CCARGGVLAKNIQYF.

This clonotype was detected once. This chain links TRBV20-1 with TRBJ2-7, with D perhaps TRBD1 (6 bases). The CDR3 extends over 15 amino acids. In germline, CDR1 is DFQATT, CDR2 SNEGSKA (reference sequence). Trimming removed 3 bases at V and 3 bases at J, with 18 bases between. CDR3 sequence: CSASSRQVWGYEQYF. The CDR3 DNA reads as TGCAGTGCTAGTTCCCGACAGGTGTGGGGCTACGAGCAGTACTTC.

This clonotype has at least ten counts. This chain links TRBV20-1 with TRBJ1-1; D is possibly TRBD1 (5 bases). V was clipped by 4 bases and J by 4 bases, with 10 bases between them. This CDR3 has 12 residues. Germline assignment: CDR1 DFQATT and CDR2 SNEGSKA (reference sequence). The DNA for the CDR3 is TGCAGTGCTATCCGTGGGGGCACTGAAGCTTTCTTT. The encoded protein is CSAIRGGTEAFF.

This clonotype was counted a few times. This chain uses TRBV20-1 with TRBJ2-7; D gene uncertain. The CDR3 is made up of 13 amino acids. The ends were cut back, 0 bases at V and 2 bases at J, with 8 bases in the middle. Germline V gene sequence: CDR1 DFQATT, CDR2 SNEGSKA (reference sequence). CDR3 DNA: TGCAGTGCTAGAGAAGTTACGACCTACGAGCAGTACTTC. Translated, it gives CSAREVTTYEQYF.

V gene TRBV12-3 or TRBV12-4 combines with J gene TRBJ1-1; no reliable D call. This CDR3 is 11 amino acids long. Trimming pared 4 bases from V and 5 bases from J, leaving 5 bases between. The CDR3: CASSWTTEAFF. The CDR3, as DNA: TGTGCCAGCAGTTGGACGACTGAAGCTTTCTTT.

This clonotype was picked up many times. CDR3 in amino acids: CSAKGQGWNTGELFF. The CDR3 nucleotides read TGCAGTGCTAAGGGACAGGGGTGGAACACCGGGGAGCTGTTTTTT. V and J are TRBV20-1 and TRBJ2-2; 10 nucleotides match TRBD1. This CDR3 is built from 15 residues. CDR1 and CDR2 from the germline V gene are DFQATT and SNEGSKA (reference sequence). The J segment lost 1 base and the V segment lost 4 bases, leaving 3 bases of the junction unmatched.

The rearrangement uses TRBV2 and TRBJ1-5; D unresolved. Germline CDR1 and CDR2: SNHLY and FYNNEI. CDR3 length: 11 residues. V dropped 8 bases and J dropped 11 bases, with 13 bases sitting between them. The CDR3 sequence is CASARELTQHF. In nucleotides, the CDR3 is TGTGCCAGCGCACGGGAGCTGACCCAGCATTTT.

V and J are TRBV7-9 and TRBJ2-5; D is unresolved. Trimming took 5 bases from V and 1 from J, leaving 14 bases between them. The CDR3 length is 15 residues. Germline CDR1 and CDR2: SEHNR and FQNEAQ (reference sequence). The CDR3 loop reads CASSRGGPSQETQYF. For the CDR3, the DNA is TGTGCCAGCAGCCGCGGCGGCCCATCCCAAGAGACCCAGTACTTC.

A few counts support this clonotype. The rearrangement joins TRBV20-1 to TRBJ1-1, with TRBD1 matching 9 bases. V lost 6 bases, J lost 5 bases, and 7 bases stayed unmatched. This CDR3 contains 13 residues. CDR1 is DFQATT, CDR2 SNEGSKA, per germline (reference sequence). For the CDR3, the DNA is TGCAGTGCCGAACGGGACAGGGATACTGAAGCTTTCTTT. This codes for CSAERDRDTEAFF.

This clonotype occurred many times. The V gene is TRBV20-1, the J gene TRBJ1-5; D not certain. From germline, CDR1 is DFQATT and CDR2 SNEGSKA (reference sequence). Trimming took 5 bases from V and 2 from J, leaving 10 bases between them. The CDR3 has 13 residues. For the CDR3, the DNA is TGCAGTGCTCACAGTGGGGGCAATCAGCCCCAGCATTTT. It specifies CSAHSGGNQPQHF.

The chain carries TRBV7-9 and TRBJ2-4; D ambiguous. The length of the CDR3 is 16 residues. V was pared by 3 bases and J by 0 bases, with 12 bases between. The V gene's germline CDR1 is SEHNR and CDR2 FQNEAQ (reference sequence). The CDR3 is CASSFFGVLAKNIQYF. The CDR3 nucleotides read TGTGCCAGCAGCTTCTTCGGAGTCCTAGCCAAAAACATTCAGTACTTC.

This clonotype was counted ten times or more. The chain links TRBV4-3 to TRBJ2-4, with 7 bases identical to TRBD2. CDR3 length equals 17 residues. Unmatched junction bases numbered 10, after V lost 4 bases and J lost 1 base. CDR1 LGHNA and CDR2 YSLEER come from the germline V gene. The CDR3 nucleotides read TGCGCCAGCAGCCCCGGGGGGTCTTCAGGGGCCAAAAACATTCAGTACTTC. Encoded protein: CASSPGGSSGAKNIQYF.

The V gene is TRBV7-2, the J gene TRBJ2-7; D is unresolved. The CDR3 contains 15 residues. V lost 1 base and J 2 bases, leaving 12 bases between the germline ends. Germline CDR1 SGHTA, CDR2 FQGNSA. DNA of the CDR3: TGTGCCAGCAGCTTAGAGGTTGCGGTGGCCTACGAGCAGTACTTC. Amino acids: CASSLEVAVAYEQYF.

The gene calls are TRBV6-1 and TRBJ2-2; 15 bases match TRBD2. This CDR3 region has 19 residues. CDR1 MNHNS and CDR2 SASEGT come from the germline V gene. Trimming cost V 0 bases and J 5 bases; bases outside gene matches: 7. The CDR3: CASSEAPPGLAGGTGELFF. DNA of the CDR3: TGTGCCAGCAGTGAAGCCCCTCCGGGACTAGCGGGAGGTACCGGGGAGCTGTTTTTT.

The rearrangement links TRBV20-1 to TRBJ2-1; maybe TRBD2 (6 bases). Trimming stripped 0 bases from V and 5 bases from J, with 14 bases between. Germline lookup yields CDR1 DFQATT and CDR2 SNEGSKA (reference sequence). The CDR3 has 15 amino acids. The CDR3 DNA reads as TGCAGTGCTAGAGATCCCCTGGGGGGTGACAATGAGCAGTTCTTC. This codes for CSARDPLGGDNEQFF.

There are a few counts of this clonotype. The J gene is TRBJ2-1, the V gene TRBV6-1; the D is unclear. Trimming left V 6 bases short and J 2 bases short, with 11 bases between. The CDR3 contains 14 residues. Germline V gene data show CDR1 as MNHNS and CDR2 as SASEGT. The CDR3 DNA sequence: TGTGCCAGCAGACAACTTGGGGCCTACAATGAGCAGTTCTTC. Protein product: CASRQLGAYNEQFF.

The sample holds a few counts of this clonotype. The rearrangement joins TRBV7-2 to TRBJ2-7; D gene ambiguous. V was pared by 5 bases and J by 4 bases, with 15 bases between. The germline V gene has CDR1 SGHTA and CDR2 FQGNSA. This CDR3 has 14 residues. The CDR3 nucleotides are TGTGCCAGCAGCCCGAACCGCGCCCAATACGAGCAGTACTTC. Translated, it gives CASSPNRAQYEQYF.

The chain recombines TRBV24-1 with TRBJ2-3; D is ambiguous. The CDR3 is 13 residues long. CDR1 is KGHDR and CDR2 is SFDVKD in the germline V gene. V was shortened by 7 bases and J by 1 base, with 8 bases between the two germline ends. CDR3 in DNA: TGTGCCACCAGCGCTCCGGGCACAGATACGCAGTATTTT. This translates into CATSAPGTDTQYF.